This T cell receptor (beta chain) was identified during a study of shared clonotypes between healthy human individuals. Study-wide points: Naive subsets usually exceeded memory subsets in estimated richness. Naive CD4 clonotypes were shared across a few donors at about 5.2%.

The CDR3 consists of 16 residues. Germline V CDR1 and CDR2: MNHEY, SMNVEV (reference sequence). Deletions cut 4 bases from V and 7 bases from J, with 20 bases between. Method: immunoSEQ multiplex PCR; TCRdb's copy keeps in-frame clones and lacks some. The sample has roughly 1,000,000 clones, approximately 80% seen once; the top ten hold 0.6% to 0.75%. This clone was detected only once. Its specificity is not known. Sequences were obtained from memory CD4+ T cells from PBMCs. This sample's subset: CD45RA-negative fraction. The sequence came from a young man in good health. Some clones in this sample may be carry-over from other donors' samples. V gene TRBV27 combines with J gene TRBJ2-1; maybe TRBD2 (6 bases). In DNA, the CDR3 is TGTGCCAGCAGTTCTCTTTCCCCCGGGAGTTGGAATGAGCAGTTCTTC. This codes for CASSSLSPGSWNEQFF.